Presented here are 17 T cell receptor beta chains from one specimen sequenced in a study of CD8+ T cells in alopecia areata. RNA extraction was followed by reverse transcription into cDNA, which acted as the sequencing template. Libraries were prepared by immunoSEQ multiplex PCR; TCRdb keeps only in-frame clonotypes and omits some of them. The data hold some 190,000 clones, with about three fifths observed a single time. Treatment: oral pan-JAK inhibitor, 5-10 mg twice daily. The sequencing used CD4+ T cells sorted from blood, collected at week 4, from a patient treated with tofacitinib. The receptors here all came from a human donor with alopecia areata.

This chain connects TRBV29-1 to TRBJ2-7; 7 bases line up with TRBD1. V lost 6 bases and J lost 5; bases outside the gene matches: 4. CDR1 and CDR2 from the germline V gene are SQVTM and ANQGSEA. This CDR3 comprises 11 residues. CDR3 region: CSVKGAHEQYF. The CDR3 DNA sequence: TGCAGCGTAAAGGGGGCCCACGAGCAGTACTTC.

The rearrangement uses TRBV6-5 and TRBJ1-2; no clear D. The V end lost 5 bases, the J end lost 5 bases, and 18 bases lay between the germline ends. This CDR3 has 15 residues. Germline V gene lookup returns CDR1 MNHEY and CDR2 SVGAGI. CDR3 sequence reads: CASSRTSGRGYGYTF. Written as DNA, the CDR3 is TGTGCCAGCAGTCGAACGTCCGGAAGAGGATATGGCTACACCTTC.

Of note for this clone: The junction departs from the called germline gene at one end, perhaps through a read error. V usage is TRBV30 and J usage is TRBJ2-5; D might be TRBD2 (5 bases). The CDR3 extends over 12 amino acids. Germline loops: CDR1 GTSNPN, CDR2 SVGIG (reference sequence). CDR3 DNA sequence: TGTGCCTGGAGTGAGGTTAGGTCTAGCCGGGACTTC. Protein product: CAWSEVRSSRDF. The full variable domain, in which reference TRBV30 and TRBJ2-5 provide the parts outside the CDR3, is SQTIHQWPATLVQPVGSPLSLECTVEGTSNPNLYWYRQAAGRGLQLLFYSVGIGQISSEVPQNLSASRPQDRQFILSSKKLLLSDSGFYLCAWSEVRSSRDFGPGTRLLVL.

This rearrangement joins TRBV18 to TRBJ2-5, with TRBD2 matching over 9 bases. The germline CDR1 and CDR2 sequences are KGHSH and LQKENI. The CDR3 is 15 amino acids. V shed 6 bases and J 2 bases; nucleotides not matched to a gene: 7. The CDR3 here is CASSGGLAGQETQYF. CDR3 DNA sequence: TGTGCCAGCTCTGGCGGGCTAGCGGGACAAGAGACCCAGTACTTC.

This chain links TRBV15 with TRBJ2-5; no firm D call. The length of the CDR3 is 15 residues. Looked up from germline, CDR1 is LNHNV and CDR2 is YYDKDF (reference sequence). Trimming pared 2 bases from V and 4 bases from J, leaving 14 bases between. The CDR3 here is CATSRLRAGGETQYF. CDR3 bases: TGTGCCACCAGCAGACTCCGGGCCGGTGGAGAGACCCAGTACTTC. Together with reference TRBV15 and TRBJ2-5, the CDR3 gives the full variable domain: DAMVIQNPRYQVTQFGKPVTLSCSQTLNHNVMYWYQQKSSQAPKLLFHYYDKDFNNEADTPDNFQSRRPNTSFCFLDIRSPGLGDTAMYLCATSRLRAGGETQYFGPGTRLLVL.

The sample holds one count of this clone. The chain uses TRBV23-1 and TRBJ2-5; D is undetermined. TRBV23-1 is treated as an ORF (open reading frame) with a function not yet certain. CDR3 length: 16 residues. V gave up 2 bases and J gave up 2 bases, with 15 bases separating them. The CDR3 DNA follows: TGCGCCAGCAGTCAAAGGACCGCCCAGAGGCAAGAGACCCAGTACTTC. This gives the protein CASSQRTAQRQETQYF.

J is TRBJ2-3 and V is TRBV29-1; 14 nucleotides align to TRBD2. The germline CDR1 and CDR2 sequences are SQVTM and ANQGSEA. This CDR3 comprises 16 residues. V dropped 4 bases and J dropped 4; count of bases not matched to a gene: 7. The CDR3 region has the DNA TGCAGCGTTGGAGGGACTAGCGGGAGCCCCCCAGATACGCAGTATTTT. Protein product: CSVGGTSGSPPDTQYF.

V and J are TRBV29-1 and TRBJ1-2; weak D call: TRBD1 (5 bases). Germline V CDR1 and CDR2: SQVTM, ANQGSEA. This CDR3 has 16 amino acids. V lost 4 bases, J lost 3 bases, and 21 bases lay in between. CDR3 sequence reads: CSVATPLTGRDYGYTF. The CDR3 DNA reads as TGCAGCGTTGCTACCCCCTTAACAGGTCGTGACTATGGCTACACCTTC.

The J gene is TRBJ2-7, the V gene TRBV7-6; 7 positions match TRBD2. The germline gives CDR1 SGHVS, CDR2 FNYEAQ. After removal of 1 base from V and 4 bases from J, the junction contained 4 bases not matched to a gene. The CDR3 spans 14 residues. The CDR3 nucleotides read TGTGCCAGCAGCTTAGGTATTAGCGGGTACGAGCAGTACTTC. This encodes CASSLGISGYEQYF.

This clone showed up just a few times. The rearrangement links TRBV29-1 to TRBJ2-7, with TRBD1 matching over 9 bases. V was clipped by 5 bases and J by 7 bases; unmatched bases: 12. Germline CDR1 reads SQVTM; CDR2 reads ANQGSEA. This CDR3 contains 14 residues. The CDR3 DNA sequence: TGCAGCGTTCCAACGGGACAGGGCTCCCTTGAGCAGTACTTC. It is translated as CSVPTGQGSLEQYF.

The sample holds one count of this clone. The chain joins TRBV29-1 to TRBJ1-2; D call uncertain. The CDR3 spans 13 residues. V shed 6 bases and J shed 3 bases, with 14 bases lying between them. Looked up from germline, CDR1 is SQVTM and CDR2 is ANQGSEA. CDR3 sequence reads: CSVASGIDYGYTF. The DNA of the CDR3 is TGCAGCGTCGCCTCGGGCATCGACTATGGCTACACCTTC.

The V gene is TRBV7-9, the J gene TRBJ2-7; no firm D call. V was pared by 3 bases and J by 2 bases, with 11 bases between. The V gene's germline CDR1 is SEHNR and CDR2 FQNEAQ (reference sequence). The CDR3 runs to 14 residues. In DNA form, the CDR3 reads TGTGCCAGCAGCTTGGGCCTAGACCCCTACGAGCAGTACTTC. The encoded protein is CASSLGLDPYEQYF. Supplemented by reference TRBV7-9 and TRBJ2-7, the full variable domain reads DTGVSQNPRHKITKRGQNVTFRCDPISEHNRLYWYRQTLGQGPEFLTYFQNEAQLEKSRLLSDRFSAERPKGSFSTLEIQRTEQGDSAMYLCASSLGLDPYEQYFGPGTRLTVT.

This rearrangement joins TRBV4-3 to TRBJ2-3, with D hard to call. V gave up 5 bases and J gave up 1 base, with 10 bases separating them. Germline V lookup: CDR1 LGHNA, CDR2 YSLEER. This CDR3 comprises 14 residues. CDR3 sequence reads: CASSSRAGTDTQYF. In DNA, the CDR3 is TGCGCCAGCAGCTCAAGGGCGGGCACAGATACGCAGTATTTT.

The chain couples TRBV6-5 to TRBJ1-5, with a possible D match to TRBD1 (5 bases). Germline loops: CDR1 MNHEY, CDR2 SVGAGI. This CDR3 is built from 13 residues. Trimming left V 4 bases short and J 7 bases short, with 11 bases between. The CDR3 bases are TGTGCCAGCAGTTTGGGACTCGGCCAGCCCCAGCATTTT. It yields the protein CASSLGLGQPQHF.

This chain connects TRBV19 to TRBJ2-1, with no clear D. Looked up from germline, CDR1 is LNHDA and CDR2 is SQIVND (reference sequence). The CDR3 is 13 residues long. Trimming left V 3 bases short and J 8 bases short, with 11 bases between. CDR3 amino acids: CASSMAVVDEQFF. The CDR3 region has the DNA TGTGCCAGTAGTATGGCAGTTGTGGATGAGCAGTTCTTC.

This chain joins TRBV7-9 and TRBJ2-1; the match to TRBD2 covers 7 bases. The germline V gene has CDR1 SEHNR and CDR2 FQNEAQ (reference sequence). The CDR3 runs 14 residues. J was trimmed by 10 bases and V by 1 base; bases with no gene match: 7. The CDR3: CASSLGSTGGEQFF. CDR3 nucleotide sequence: TGTGCCAGCAGCTTAGGTAGCACGGGAGGAGAGCAGTTCTTC.

Written as DNA, the CDR3 is TGTGCCAGCTCACCACCAACCAGGTCCGGTGAGCAGTTCTTC. It codes for CASSPPTRSGEQFF. The rearrangement uses TRBV18 and TRBJ2-1; D gene ambiguous. The germline CDR1 and CDR2 sequences are KGHSH and LQKENI. This CDR3 spans 14 amino acids. Trimming took 0 bases from V and 9 from J, leaving 12 bases between them.